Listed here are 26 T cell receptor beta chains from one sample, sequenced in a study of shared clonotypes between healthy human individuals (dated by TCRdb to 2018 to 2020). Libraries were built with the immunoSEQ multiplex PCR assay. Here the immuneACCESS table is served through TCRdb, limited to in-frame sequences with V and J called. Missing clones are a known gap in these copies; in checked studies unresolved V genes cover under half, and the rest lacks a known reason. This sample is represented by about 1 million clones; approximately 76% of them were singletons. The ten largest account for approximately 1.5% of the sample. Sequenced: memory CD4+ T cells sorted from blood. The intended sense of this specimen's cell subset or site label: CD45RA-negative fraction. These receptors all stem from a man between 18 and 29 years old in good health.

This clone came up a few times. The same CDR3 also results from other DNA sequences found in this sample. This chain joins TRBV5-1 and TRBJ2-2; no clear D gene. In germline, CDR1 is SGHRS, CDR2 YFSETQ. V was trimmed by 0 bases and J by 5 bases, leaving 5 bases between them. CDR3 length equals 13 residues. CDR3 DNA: TGCGCCAGCAGCTTGGAGGTGACCGGGGAGCTGTTTTTT. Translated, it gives CASSLEVTGELFF.

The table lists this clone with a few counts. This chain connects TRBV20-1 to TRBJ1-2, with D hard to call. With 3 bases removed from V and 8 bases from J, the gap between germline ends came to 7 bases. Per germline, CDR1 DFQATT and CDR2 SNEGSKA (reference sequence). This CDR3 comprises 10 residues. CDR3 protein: CSASILGYTF. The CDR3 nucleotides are TGCAGTGCTAGTATCCTAGGCTACACCTTC.

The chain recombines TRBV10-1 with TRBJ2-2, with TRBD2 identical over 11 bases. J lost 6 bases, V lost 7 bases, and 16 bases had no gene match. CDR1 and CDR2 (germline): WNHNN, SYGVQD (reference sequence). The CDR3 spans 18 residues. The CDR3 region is CASTTAGTSGRGPGELFF. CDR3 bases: TGCGCCAGCACCACTGCCGGGACTAGCGGACGGGGCCCCGGGGAGCTGTTTTTT.

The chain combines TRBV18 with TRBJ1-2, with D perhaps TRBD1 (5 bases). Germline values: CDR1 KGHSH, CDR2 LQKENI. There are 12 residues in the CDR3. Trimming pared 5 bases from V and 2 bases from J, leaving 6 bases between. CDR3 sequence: CASSSGNYGYTF. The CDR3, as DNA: TGTGCCAGCTCATCAGGGAACTATGGCTACACCTTC.

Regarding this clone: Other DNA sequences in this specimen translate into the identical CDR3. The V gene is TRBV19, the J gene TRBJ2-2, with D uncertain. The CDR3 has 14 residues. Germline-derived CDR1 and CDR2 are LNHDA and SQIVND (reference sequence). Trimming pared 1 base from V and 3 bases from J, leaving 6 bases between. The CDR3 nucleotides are TGTGCCAGTAGTATAGGCCGGGACACCGGGGAGCTGTTTTTT. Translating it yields CASSIGRDTGELFF. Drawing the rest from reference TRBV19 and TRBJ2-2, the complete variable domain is DGGITQSPKYLFRKEGQNVTLSCEQNLNHDAMYWYRQDPGQGLRLIYYSQIVNDFQKGDIAEGYSVSREKKESFPLTVTSAQKNPTAFYLCASSIGRDTGELFFGEGSRLTVL.

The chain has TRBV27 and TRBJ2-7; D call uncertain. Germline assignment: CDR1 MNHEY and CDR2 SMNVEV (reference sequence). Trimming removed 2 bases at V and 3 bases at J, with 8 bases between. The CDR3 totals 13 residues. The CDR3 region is CASSLIRVYEQYF. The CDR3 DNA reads TGTGCCAGCAGTTTAATTAGAGTCTACGAGCAGTACTTC.

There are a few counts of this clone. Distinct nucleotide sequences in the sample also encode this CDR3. CDR3 sequence reads: CASSPRGVANTEAFF. Written as DNA, the CDR3 is TGTGCCAGCAGCCCTCGGGGGGTTGCGAACACTGAAGCTTTCTTT. V is TRBV7-9 and J is TRBJ1-1; maybe TRBD1 (5 bases). The ends were cut back, 5 bases at V and 1 base at J, with 14 bases in the middle. Germline V gene sequence: CDR1 SEHNR, CDR2 FQNEAQ (reference sequence). This CDR3 spans 15 amino acids.

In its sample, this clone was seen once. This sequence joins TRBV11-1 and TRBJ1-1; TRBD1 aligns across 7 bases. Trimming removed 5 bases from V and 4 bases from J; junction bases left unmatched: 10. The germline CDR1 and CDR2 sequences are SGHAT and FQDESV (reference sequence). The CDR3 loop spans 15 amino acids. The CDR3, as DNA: TGTGCCAGCAGCCTGAGGGAGACAGGGACCACTGAAGCTTTCTTT. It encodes CASSLRETGTTEAFF.

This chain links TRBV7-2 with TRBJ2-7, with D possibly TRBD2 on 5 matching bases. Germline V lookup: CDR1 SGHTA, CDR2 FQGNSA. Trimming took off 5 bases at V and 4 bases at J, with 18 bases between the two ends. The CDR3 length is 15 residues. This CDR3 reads CASSRADRGMYEQYF. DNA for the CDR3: TGTGCCAGCAGCCGGGCGGACCGAGGGATGTACGAGCAGTACTTC.

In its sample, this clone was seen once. The CDR3 DNA reads TGTGCCATTCTTTCCCAATACGGGAACGAGCAGTACTTC. Translation: CAILSQYGNEQYF. J is TRBJ2-7 and V is TRBV10-3; possible D gene TRBD2, 5 bases. This CDR3 spans 13 amino acids. Germline loops: CDR1 ENHRY, CDR2 SYGVKD. Trimming took 9 bases from V and 5 from J, leaving 17 bases between them.

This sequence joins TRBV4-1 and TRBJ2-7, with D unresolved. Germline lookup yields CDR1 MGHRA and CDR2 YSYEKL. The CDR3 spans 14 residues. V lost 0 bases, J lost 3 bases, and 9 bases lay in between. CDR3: CASSQEERIYEQYF. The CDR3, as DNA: TGCGCCAGCAGCCAAGAGGAACGGATCTACGAGCAGTACTTC.

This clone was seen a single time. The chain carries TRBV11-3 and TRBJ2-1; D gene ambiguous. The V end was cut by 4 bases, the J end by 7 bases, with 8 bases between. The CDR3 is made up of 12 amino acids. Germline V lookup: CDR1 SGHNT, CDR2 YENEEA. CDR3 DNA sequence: TGTGCCAGCAGCTCAGTCGGGAATGAGCAGTTCTTC. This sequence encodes CASSSVGNEQFF.

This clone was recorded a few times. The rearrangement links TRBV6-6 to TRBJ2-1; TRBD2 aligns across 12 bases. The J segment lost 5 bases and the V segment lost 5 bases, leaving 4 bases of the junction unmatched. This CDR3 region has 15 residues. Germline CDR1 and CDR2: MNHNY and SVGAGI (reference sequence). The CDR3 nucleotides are TGTGCCAGCAGTATACTAGCGGGGGGACACAATGAGCAGTTCTTC. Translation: CASSILAGGHNEQFF.

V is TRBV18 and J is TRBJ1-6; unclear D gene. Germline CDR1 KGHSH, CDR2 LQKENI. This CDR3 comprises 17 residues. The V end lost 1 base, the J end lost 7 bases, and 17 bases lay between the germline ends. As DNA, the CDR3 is TGTGCCAGCTCACCACAATCCGGCGCCCTGAACAATTCACCCCTCCACTTT. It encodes CASSPQSGALNNSPLHF.

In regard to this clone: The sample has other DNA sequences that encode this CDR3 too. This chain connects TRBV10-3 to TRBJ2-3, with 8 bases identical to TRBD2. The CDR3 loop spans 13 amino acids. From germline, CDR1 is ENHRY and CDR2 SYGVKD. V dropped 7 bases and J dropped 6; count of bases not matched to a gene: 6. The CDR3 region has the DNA TGTGCCATCACCCCCAGCGGGGGTGATACGCAGTATTTT. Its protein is CAITPSGGDTQYF.

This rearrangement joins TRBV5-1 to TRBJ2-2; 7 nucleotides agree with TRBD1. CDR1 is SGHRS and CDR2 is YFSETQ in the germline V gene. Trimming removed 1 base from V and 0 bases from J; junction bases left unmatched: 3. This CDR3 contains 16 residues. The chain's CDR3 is CASSLTGAPNTGELFF. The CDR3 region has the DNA TGCGCCAGCAGCTTGACAGGGGCTCCGAACACCGGGGAGCTGTTTTTT.

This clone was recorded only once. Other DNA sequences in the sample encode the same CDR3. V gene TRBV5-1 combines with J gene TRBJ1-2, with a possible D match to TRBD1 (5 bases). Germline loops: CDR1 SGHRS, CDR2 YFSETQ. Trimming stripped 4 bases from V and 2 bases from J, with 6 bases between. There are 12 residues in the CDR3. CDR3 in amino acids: CASSQGNYGYTF. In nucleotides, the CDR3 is TGCGCCAGCAGCCAGGGAAACTATGGCTACACCTTC.

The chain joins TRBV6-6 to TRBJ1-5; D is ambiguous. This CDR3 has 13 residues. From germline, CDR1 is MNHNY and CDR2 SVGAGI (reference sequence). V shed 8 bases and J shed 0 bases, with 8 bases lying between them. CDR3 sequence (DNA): TGTGCCAGCCTGGATAATAGCAATCAGCCCCAGCATTTT. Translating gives CASLDNSNQPQHF.

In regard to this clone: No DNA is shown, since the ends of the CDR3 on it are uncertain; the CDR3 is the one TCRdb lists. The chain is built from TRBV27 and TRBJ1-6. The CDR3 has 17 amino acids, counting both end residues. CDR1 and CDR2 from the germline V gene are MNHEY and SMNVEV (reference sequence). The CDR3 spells CASSSSVGLLGGSPLHF.

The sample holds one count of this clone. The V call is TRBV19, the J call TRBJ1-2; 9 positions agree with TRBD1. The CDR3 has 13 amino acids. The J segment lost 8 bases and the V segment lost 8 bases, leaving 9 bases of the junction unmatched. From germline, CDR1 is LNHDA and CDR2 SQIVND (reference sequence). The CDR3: CASLQQGARGYTF. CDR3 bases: TGTGCCAGTCTTCAACAGGGGGCGCGGGGCTACACCTTC.

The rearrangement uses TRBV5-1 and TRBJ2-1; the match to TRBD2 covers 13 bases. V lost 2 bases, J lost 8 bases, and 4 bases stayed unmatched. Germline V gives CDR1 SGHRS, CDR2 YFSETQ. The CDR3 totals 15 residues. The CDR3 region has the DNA TGCGCCAGCAGCTTTCGGACTAGCGGGAGCGATGAGCAGTTCTTC. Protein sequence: CASSFRTSGSDEQFF.

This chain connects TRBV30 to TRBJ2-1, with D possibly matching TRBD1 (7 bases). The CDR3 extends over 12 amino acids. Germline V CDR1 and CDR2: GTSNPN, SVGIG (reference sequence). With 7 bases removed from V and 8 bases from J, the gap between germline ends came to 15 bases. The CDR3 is CALRGGGHEQFF. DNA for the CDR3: TGTGCCTTGAGAGGAGGGGGCCATGAGCAGTTCTTC.

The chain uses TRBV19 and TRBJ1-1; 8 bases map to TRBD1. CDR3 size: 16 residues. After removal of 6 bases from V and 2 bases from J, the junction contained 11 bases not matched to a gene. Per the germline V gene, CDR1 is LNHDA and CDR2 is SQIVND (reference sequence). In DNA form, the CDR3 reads TGTGCCAGTAGCCACGACAGGGGAGGACTAAACACTGAAGCTTTCTTT. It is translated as CASSHDRGGLNTEAFF.

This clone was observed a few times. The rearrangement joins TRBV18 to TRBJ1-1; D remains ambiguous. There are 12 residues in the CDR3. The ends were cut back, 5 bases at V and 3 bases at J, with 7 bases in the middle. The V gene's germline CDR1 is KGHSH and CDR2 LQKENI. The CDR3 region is CASSGGYTEAFF. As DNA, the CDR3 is TGTGCCAGCTCAGGTGGGTACACTGAAGCTTTCTTT.

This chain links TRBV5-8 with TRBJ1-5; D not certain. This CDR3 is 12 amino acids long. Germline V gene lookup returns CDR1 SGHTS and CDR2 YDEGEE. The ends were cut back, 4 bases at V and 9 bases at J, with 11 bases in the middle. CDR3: CASSGQRGPQHF. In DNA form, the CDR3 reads TGTGCCAGCAGCGGCCAACGTGGGCCCCAGCATTTT.

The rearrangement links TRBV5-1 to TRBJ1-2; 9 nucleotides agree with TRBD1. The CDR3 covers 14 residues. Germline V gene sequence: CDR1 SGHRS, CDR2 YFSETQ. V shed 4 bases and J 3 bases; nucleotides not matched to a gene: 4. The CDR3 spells CASSEGQGYYGYTF. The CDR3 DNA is TGCGCCAGCAGCGAGGGACAGGGATACTATGGCTACACCTTC.